This T cell receptor beta chain appears in the sequencing data of a study of T-cell memory formation after mild COVID-19. Per germline, CDR1 SEHNR and CDR2 FQNEAQ (reference sequence). CDR3 length: 14 residues. Between the trimmed V and J ends, which lost 1 base and 1 base, there was a span of 6 bases. This clonotype was counted only a few times. TCRdb independently ran MiXCR on the 5' RACE reads; one entry per CDR3 protein. The sample consists of about 400,000 distinct CDR3 sequences, roughly a quarter of them appearing once. The receptor comes from an adult woman who had mild COVID-19 (a few samples of this study predate the infection). Cell type and time point are not known. V usage is TRBV7-9 and J usage is TRBJ2-3; D unresolved. Specimen: PBMCs or a T cell subset sorted from them (not recorded which). The CDR3 loop is CASSLVRGTDTQYF. CDR3 in DNA: TGTGCCAGCAGCTTAGTCCGGGGCACAGATACGCAGTATTTT.